The rows below give T cell receptor beta chains drawn from one sample of a study of T cells after yellow fever vaccination. TCRdb analysed the 5' RACE reads with MiXCR anew, one entry per CDR3 protein. The table includes some 350,000 distinct CDR3 sequences, about 9.9% detected once. The sequences come from PBMCs, collected on the day of the first yellow fever vaccination. The receptors come from a man between 18 and 29 years old who received the YFV17D yellow fever vaccine. Each CDR3 is given with its conserved first and last residue. Fields, in order: clone size, V gene, D gene, J gene, CDR3 protein, CDR3 DNA. A D gene is named only where the DNA matches it firmly. Clone size is not always given. Where it is, it says once, few, many or a class for expanded clones.

>-|TRBV20-1|-|TRBJ2-7
CSASGTQEGPYEQYF
TGCAGTGCTAGCGGGACACAAGAGGGGCCCTACGAGCAGTACTTC
>-|TRBV4-3|-|TRBJ2-3
CASSQGPGKERGDSTDTQYF
TGCGCCAGCAGCCAGGGCCCCGGGAAAGAGAGGGGGGATAGCACAGATACGCAGTATTTT
>-|TRBV10-3|TRBD1|TRBJ1-1
CAIGQGETEAFF
TGTGCCATCGGACAGGGGGAGACTGAAGCTTTCTTT
>-|TRBV6-2/TRBV6-3|TRBD1|TRBJ2-2
CASSLRDRGPGELFF
TGTGCCAGCAGCCTCCGGGACAGGGGTCCCGGGGAGCTGTTTTTT
>-|TRBV12-3/TRBV12-4|TRBD2|TRBJ2-2
CASRLGLAVNTGELFF
TGTGCCAGCAGACTCGGACTAGCGGTTAACACCGGGGAGCTGTTTTTT
>few|TRBV18|-|TRBJ1-3
CASSPFEGQSSGNTIYF
TGTGCCAGCTCACCTTTCGAAGGACAAAGCTCTGGAAACACCATATATTTT
>-|TRBV4-3|-|TRBJ2-5
CASSQDLLQETQYF
TGCGCCAGCAGCCAAGATTTATTACAAGAGACCCAGTACTTC
>-|TRBV7-2|TRBD2|TRBJ2-1
CASSLALAGGPKNNEQFF
TGTGCCAGCAGCTTAGCCCTAGCGGGGGGGCCTAAAAACAATGAGCAGTTCTTC
>-|TRBV4-1|-|TRBJ2-3
CASSQGASSTDTQYF
TGCGCCAGCAGCCAAGGGGCCAGTAGCACAGATACGCAGTATTTT
>-|TRBV6-1|-|TRBJ2-3
CASRHRGRDRTDTQYF
TGTGCCAGCAGACACCGCGGCAGGGACCGCACAGATACGCAGTATTTT
>few|TRBV11-1|-|TRBJ2-3
CASSLAGFSNTQYF
TGTGCCAGCAGCTTGGCAGGGTTCTCAAATACGCAGTATTTT
>few|TRBV24-1|TRBD2|TRBJ2-1
CATSDPGGGDEQFF
TGTGCCACCAGTGACCCTGGGGGGGGTGATGAGCAGTTCTTC
>few|TRBV9|TRBD2|TRBJ2-7
CASSAGGDNRKQYF
TGTGCCAGCAGCGCGGGAGGGGACAATAGAAAGCAGTACTTC
>few|TRBV12-1|-|TRBJ1-1
CASSFVGGEGYTEAFF
TGTGCCAGCAGCTTTGTGGGCGGCGAAGGGTACACTGAAGCTTTCTTT
>few|TRBV5-1|TRBD1|TRBJ2-5
CASSSTAPGQLQETQYF
TGCGCCAGCAGCTCTACCGCTCCGGGACAGCTACAAGAGACCCAGTACTTC
>-|TRBV7-8|TRBD2|TRBJ2-7
CASSWTGTSYEQYF
TGTGCCAGCAGTTGGACCGGGACTAGCTACGAGCAGTACTTC
>-|TRBV20-1|-|TRBJ1-5
CSANRVFGNQPQHF
TGCAGTGCTAACAGGGTCTTCGGGAATCAGCCCCAGCATTTT
>-|TRBV9|TRBD2|TRBJ2-1
CASSVGLAGGHAEQFF
TGTGCCAGCAGCGTAGGGTTAGCGGGGGGGCATGCTGAGCAGTTCTTC
>-|TRBV5-1|-|TRBJ2-7
CASSLDLKGYEQYF
TGCGCCAGCAGCTTGGATCTTAAGGGATACGAGCAGTACTTC
>few|TRBV7-9|-|TRBJ2-5
CASNRGVQETQYF
TGTGCCTCGAACAGAGGGGTTCAAGAGACCCAGTACTTC
>few|TRBV5-1|-|TRBJ2-2
CASSLEASSNTGELFF
TGCGCCAGCAGCTTGGAGGCTAGCTCGAACACCGGGGAGCTGTTTTTT
>few|TRBV7-9|TRBD1|TRBJ2-2
CASSFHGQGPRGLFF
TGTGCCAGCAGCTTCCACGGACAGGGCCCTAGGGGGCTGTTTTTT
>few|TRBV7-9|-|TRBJ2-2
CASGSLRGMVGELFF
TGTGCCAGCGGAAGCCTTAGGGGGATGGTCGGGGAGCTGTTTTTT
>many|TRBV13|-|TRBJ1-1
CASSFPQNTEAFF
TGTGCCAGCAGCTTTCCCCAGAACACTGAAGCTTTCTTT
>few|TRBV21-1|-|TRBJ2-1
CASNYPGKGPPEQFF
TGTGCCAGCAATTACCCGGGGAAGGGCCCACCTGAGCAGTTCTTC
>-|TRBV18|-|TRBJ2-3
CASAVVGGPSTDTQYF
TGTGCCAGCGCCGTGGTTGGTGGGCCTAGCACAGATACGCAGTATTTT
>-|TRBV10-2|-|TRBJ1-4
CASSELEKLFF
TGCGCCAGCAGTGAGCTTGAAAAACTGTTTTTT
>-|TRBV10-3|-|TRBJ2-7
CATCLGAGVEQYF
TGTGCCACCTGCTTGGGAGCCGGGGTAGAGCAGTACTTC
>-|TRBV7-2|-|TRBJ1-4
CASSLQGTEKLFF
TGTGCCAGCAGCTTACAGGGAACCGAAAAACTGTTTTTT
>many|TRBV4-3|TRBD1|TRBJ2-1
CASSQRAQGAYNEQFF
TGCGCCAGCAGCCAAAGGGCACAGGGGGCATACAATGAGCAGTTCTTC
>-|TRBV12-3/TRBV12-4|-|TRBJ1-3
CASRWGNTIYF
TGTGCCAGCAGATGGGGAAACACCATATATTTT
>-|TRBV5-4|-|TRBJ2-7
CASSLDRPPFYEQYF
TGTGCCAGCAGCTTGGATCGACCTCCCTTCTACGAGCAGTACTTC
>few|TRBV6-1|-|TRBJ1-2
CASSEAWVGYTF
TGTGCCAGCAGTGAAGCGTGGGTTGGCTACACCTTC
>many|TRBV25-1|TRBD1|TRBJ2-2
CASSDRGHTGELFF
TGTGCCAGCAGTGACAGGGGGCACACCGGGGAGCTGTTTTTT
>-|TRBV7-9|TRBD1|TRBJ2-1
CARQGTSYNEQFF
TGTGCCAGACAGGGGACCTCCTACAATGAGCAGTTCTTC
>-|TRBV6-5|-|TRBJ2-3
CASSYSGVSTDTQYF
TGTGCCAGCAGTTACTCGGGGGTTAGCACAGATACGCAGTATTTT